This entry lists 5 T cell receptor beta chains sequenced from one sample in a study of Graves' ophthalmopathy and Graves' hyperthyroidism (dated by TCRdb to 2017 to 2018). The instrument given in TCRdb is Illumina HiSeq 2000. For repertoire sequencing, TCR beta CDR3 regions were amplified from RNA transcripts. A first-round RT-PCR used HTBI primers with the Qiagen OneStep RT-PCR kit, followed by a second-round multiplex PCR, size selection and purification. In-frame beta chains were kept once TCRdb had trimmed the public reads at Q25 with fastp and called clones with MiXCR. Rows are combined by CDR3 protein, so each entry shows the most common genes and DNA. In all, the sample holds a few hundred thousand distinct CDR3 sequences, and 20% to 25% of those were seen once. 2.5% to 3% of the sample belongs to the ten largest clones. Material: peripheral blood. The origin of the receptors is a woman aged 18-29 years with stable Graves' hyperthyroidism. Donor details come from another sample of the same person, matched by shared clones.

This clonotype was seen many times. The chain is built from TRBV6-5 and TRBJ2-3, with D perhaps matching TRBD2 (6 bases). This CDR3 spans 19 amino acids. CDR1 is MNHEY, CDR2 SVGAGI, per germline. The V end was cut by 5 bases, the J end by 3 bases, with 27 bases between. CDR3: CASSPLDWGEPQGTDTQYF. CDR3 bases: TGTGCCAGCAGTCCATTGGACTGGGGGGAGCCCCAAGGGACAGATACGCAGTATTTT.

This clonotype was seen only a few times. The DNA for the CDR3 is TGCGCCAGCAGCTCCTCAATACACCGGGATTCACCCCTCCACTTT. It codes for CASSSSIHRDSPLHF. The V and J genes are TRBV5-1 and TRBJ1-6; D gene ambiguous. The CDR3 contains 15 residues. Germline V gene lookup returns CDR1 SGHRS and CDR2 YFSETQ. Trimming removed 3 bases at V and 8 bases at J, with 15 bases between.

This clonotype was recorded many times. CDR3: CASSPRTSGIVNTGELFF. The CDR3 bases are TGTGCCAGCAGCCCCCGGACTAGCGGGATTGTGAACACCGGGGAGCTGTTTTTT. The chain is built from TRBV11-2 and TRBJ2-2, with 12 nucleotides matching TRBD2. Trimming took 5 bases from V and 1 from J; bases not matched to a gene: 8. CDR1 SGHAT and CDR2 FQNNGV come from the germline V gene. The CDR3 contains 18 residues.

This clonotype was detected a few times. The rearrangement uses TRBV6-2 or TRBV6-3 and TRBJ1-1; D is unclear. This CDR3 is built from 15 residues. V gave up 0 bases and J gave up 5 bases, with 13 bases separating them. Germline loops: CDR1 MNHEY, CDR2 SVGEGT. The CDR3, as DNA: TGTGCCAGCAGTTACTCAACGGCAGTTGGGACTGAAGCTTTCTTT. Amino acid sequence: CASSYSTAVGTEAFF.

This clonotype has a count of ten or more. The rearrangement joins TRBV7-9 to TRBJ1-2; D is possibly TRBD1 (6 bases). Trimming shortened V by 4 bases and J by 8 bases, and 14 bases separated the two germline ends. CDR3 length equals 13 residues. Germline lookup yields CDR1 SEHNR and CDR2 FQNEAQ (reference sequence). The CDR3 sequence: CASSYTGSGGYTF. The DNA for the CDR3 is TGTGCCAGCAGCTACACAGGGTCTGGAGGCTACACCTTC.